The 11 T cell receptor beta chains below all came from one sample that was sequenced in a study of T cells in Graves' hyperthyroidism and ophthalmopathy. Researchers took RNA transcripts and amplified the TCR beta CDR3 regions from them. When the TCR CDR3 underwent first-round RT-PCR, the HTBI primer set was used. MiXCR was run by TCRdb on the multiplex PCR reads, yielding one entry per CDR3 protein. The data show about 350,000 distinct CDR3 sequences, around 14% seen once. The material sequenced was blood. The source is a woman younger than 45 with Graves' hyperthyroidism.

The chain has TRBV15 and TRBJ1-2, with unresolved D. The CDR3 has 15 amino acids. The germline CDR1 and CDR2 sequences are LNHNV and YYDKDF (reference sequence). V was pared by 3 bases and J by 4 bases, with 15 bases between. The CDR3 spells CATSSGVTETYGYTF. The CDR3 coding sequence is TGTGCCACCAGCAGTGGGGTCACAGAGACCTATGGCTACACCTTC.

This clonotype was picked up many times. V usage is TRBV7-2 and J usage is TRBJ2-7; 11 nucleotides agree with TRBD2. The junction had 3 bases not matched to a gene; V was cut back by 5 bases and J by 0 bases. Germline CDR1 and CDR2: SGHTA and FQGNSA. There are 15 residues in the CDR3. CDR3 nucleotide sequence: TGTGCCAGCAGCAGAACTAGCGGGAGCTCCTACGAGCAGTACTTC. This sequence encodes CASSRTSGSSYEQYF.

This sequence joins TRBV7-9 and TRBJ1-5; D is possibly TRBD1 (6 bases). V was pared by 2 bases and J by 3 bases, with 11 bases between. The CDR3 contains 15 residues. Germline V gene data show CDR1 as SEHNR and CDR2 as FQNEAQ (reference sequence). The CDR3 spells CASSLLGQHNQPQHF. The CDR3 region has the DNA TGTGCCAGCAGCTTACTCGGACAGCACAATCAGCCCCAGCATTTT.

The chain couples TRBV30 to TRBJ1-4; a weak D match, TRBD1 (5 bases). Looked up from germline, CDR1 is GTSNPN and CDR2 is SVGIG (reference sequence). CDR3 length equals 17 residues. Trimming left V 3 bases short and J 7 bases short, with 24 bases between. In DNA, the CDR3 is TGTGCCTGGAGCACCGGGCCCGGTGGCGCGGGGGGTGAAAAACTGTTTTTT. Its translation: CAWSTGPGGAGGEKLFF.

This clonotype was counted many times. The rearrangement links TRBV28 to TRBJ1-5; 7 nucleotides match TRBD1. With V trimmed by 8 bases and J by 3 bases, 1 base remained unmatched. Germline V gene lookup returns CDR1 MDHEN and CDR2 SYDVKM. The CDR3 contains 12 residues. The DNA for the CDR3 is TGTGCCAGCCAGGGGGACAATCAGCCCCAGCATTTT. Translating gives CASQGDNQPQHF.

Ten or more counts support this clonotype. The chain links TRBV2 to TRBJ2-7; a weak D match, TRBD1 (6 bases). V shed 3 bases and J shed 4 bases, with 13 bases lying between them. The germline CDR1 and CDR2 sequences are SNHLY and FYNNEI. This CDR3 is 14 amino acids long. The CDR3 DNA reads TGTGCCAGCAGTGAGGGTCAGGGGTTTTACGAGCAGTACTTC. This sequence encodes CASSEGQGFYEQYF.

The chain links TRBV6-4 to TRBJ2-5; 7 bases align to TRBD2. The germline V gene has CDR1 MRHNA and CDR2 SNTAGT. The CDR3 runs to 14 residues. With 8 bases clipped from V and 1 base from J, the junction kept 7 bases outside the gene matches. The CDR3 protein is CASLRSGAQETQYF. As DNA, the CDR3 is TGTGCCAGCCTTCGGAGCGGGGCCCAAGAGACCCAGTACTTC.

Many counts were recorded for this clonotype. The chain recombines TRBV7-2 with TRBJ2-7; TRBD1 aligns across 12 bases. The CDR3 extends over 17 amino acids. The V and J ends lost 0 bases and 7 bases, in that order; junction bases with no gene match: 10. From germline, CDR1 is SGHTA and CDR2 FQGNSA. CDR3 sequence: CASSLALPGTGGGEQYF. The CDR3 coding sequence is TGTGCCAGCAGCTTAGCTCTCCCCGGGACAGGGGGCGGGGAGCAGTACTTC. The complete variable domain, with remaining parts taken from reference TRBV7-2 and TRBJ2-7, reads GAGVSQSPSNKVTEKGKDVELRCDPISGHTALYWYRQSLGQGLEFLIYFQGNSAPDKSGLPSDRFSAERTGGSVSTLTIQRTQQEDSAVYLCASSLALPGTGGGEQYFGPGTRLTVT.

Here the CDR3 DNA reads TGTGCCAGCAGTTACGCGGGAGGGTCCGGGGGACAGGGTGCCAATGAGCAGTTCTTC. Its protein product is CASSYAGGSGGQGANEQFF. The chain combines TRBV6-2 or TRBV6-3 with TRBJ2-1; D may be TRBD1 or TRBD2 (9 bases each). The germline V gene encodes CDR1 MNHEY and CDR2 SVGEGT. The CDR3 runs to 19 residues. V lost 2 bases, J lost 6 bases, and 26 bases lay in between.

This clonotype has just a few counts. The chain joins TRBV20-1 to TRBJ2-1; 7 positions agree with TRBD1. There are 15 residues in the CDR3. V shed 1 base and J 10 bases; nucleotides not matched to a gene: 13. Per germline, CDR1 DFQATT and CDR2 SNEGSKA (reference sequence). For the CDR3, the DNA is TGCAGTGCTAGAGTCATTGGGACAGCCAATGTAGAGCAGTTCTTC. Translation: CSARVIGTANVEQFF.

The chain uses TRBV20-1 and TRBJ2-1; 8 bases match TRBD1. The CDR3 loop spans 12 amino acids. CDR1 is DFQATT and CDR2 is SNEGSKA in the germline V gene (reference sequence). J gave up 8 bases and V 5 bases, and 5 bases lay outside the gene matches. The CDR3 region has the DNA TGCAGTGCTCGTCAGGGGGCGTATGAGCAGTTCTTC. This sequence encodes CSARQGAYEQFF.